The 4 T cell receptor beta chains below all came from one sample that was sequenced in a study of graft-versus-host responses after intestinal transplantation listed by TCRdb under 2021. The library came from the immunoSEQ multiplex PCR assay. As stored in TCRdb, this immuneACCESS dataset retains in-frame rearrangements with V and J assigned. A fraction of the clones does not appear; measured against another copy, unresolved V genes explain less than half of the discrepancy, and the remainder lacks a known reason. This sample lists about 97,000 clones; about 93% were detected once. About 15% of the sample belongs to the ten largest clones. The sample consisted of PBMCs, taken approximately 470 days after intestinal transplant. These receptors came from a human patient who received an intestinal transplant, so some T cells may come from the graft donor.

V usage is TRBV13 and J usage is TRBJ2-7, with D possibly being TRBD1 or TRBD2 (5 bases each). Trimming shortened V by 5 bases and J by 6 bases, and 8 bases separated the two germline ends. Germline CDR1 PRHDT, CDR2 FYEKMQ (reference sequence). CDR3 size: 11 residues. Here the CDR3 reads CASSPGAEQYF. The CDR3 nucleotides read TGTGCCAGCAGCCCCGGGGCCGAGCAGTACTTC. Full variable domain (remainder filled in from reference TRBV13 and TRBJ2-7): AAGVIQSPRHLIKEKRETATLKCYPIPRHDTVYWYQQGPGQDPQFLISFYEKMQSDKGSIPDRFSAQQFSDYHSELNMSSLELGDSALYFCASSPGAEQYFGPGTRLTVT.

Only a few counts were recorded for this clone. The chain has TRBV2 and TRBJ2-5; a weak D match, TRBD2 (5 bases). The V end was cut by 10 bases, the J end by 1 base, with 10 bases between. This CDR3 has 12 residues. CDR1 is SNHLY and CDR2 is FYNNEI in the germline V gene. CDR3 coding DNA: TGTGCCACCCAGCGGTCCCAAGAGACCCAGTACTTC. Amino acid sequence: CATQRSQETQYF.

The chain uses TRBV7-2 and TRBJ2-7, with D perhaps TRBD1 (6 bases). This CDR3 spans 14 amino acids. Germline V lookup: CDR1 SGHTA, CDR2 FQGNSA. V was cut by 6 bases and J by 0 bases, with 12 bases left in between. The DNA of the CDR3 is TGTGCCAGCAGGGTACAGGGTAACTCCTACGAGCAGTACTTC. As protein: CASRVQGNSYEQYF.

For this clone: This likely comes from a read error, as the CDR3 has no conserved phenylalanine or tryptophan at its end. This chain joins TRBV15 and TRBJ1-4; D gene ambiguous. Trimming removed 0 bases at V and 6 bases at J, with 11 bases between. The germline V gene encodes CDR1 LNHNV and CDR2 YYDKDF (reference sequence). This CDR3 comprises 15 residues. DNA of the CDR3: TGTGCCACCAGCAGAGATTCGGGCGATTATGAAAAACTGTTTTCT. This translates into CATSRDSGDYEKLFS.